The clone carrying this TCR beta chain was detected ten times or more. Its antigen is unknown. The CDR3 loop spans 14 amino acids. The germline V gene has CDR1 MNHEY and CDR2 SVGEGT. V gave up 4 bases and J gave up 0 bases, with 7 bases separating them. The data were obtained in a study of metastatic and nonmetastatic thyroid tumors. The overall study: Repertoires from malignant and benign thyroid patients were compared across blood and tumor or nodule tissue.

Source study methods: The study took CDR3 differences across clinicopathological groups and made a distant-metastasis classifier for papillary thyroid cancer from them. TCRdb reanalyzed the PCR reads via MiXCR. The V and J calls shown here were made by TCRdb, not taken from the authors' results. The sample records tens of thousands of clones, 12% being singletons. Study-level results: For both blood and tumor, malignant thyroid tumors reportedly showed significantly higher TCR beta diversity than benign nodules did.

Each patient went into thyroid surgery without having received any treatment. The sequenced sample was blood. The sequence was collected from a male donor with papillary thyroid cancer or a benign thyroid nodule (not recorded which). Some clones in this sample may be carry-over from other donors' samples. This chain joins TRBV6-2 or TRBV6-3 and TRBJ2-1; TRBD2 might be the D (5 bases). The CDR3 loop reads CASSWGDSYNEQFF. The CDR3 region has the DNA TGTGCCAGCAGTTGGGGAGACTCCTACAATGAGCAGTTCTTC.